What follows are 30 T cell receptor beta chains derived from one specimen sequenced in a study of response to subunit inactivated influenza vaccine. In TCRdb, the RT-PCR reads were re-called with MiXCR into one record per CDR3 protein. The repertoire includes 250,000 to 350,000 distinct CDR3 sequences, about 20% of them detected once, and over 9% sits in the top ten. The material was PBMCs from blood, obtained 21 months after vaccination. The source is a man aged 45-69 years who received an inactivated influenza vaccine.

This clonotype was counted many times. The rearrangement joins TRBV12-3 or TRBV12-4 to TRBJ1-1; possibly TRBD1 for D (5 bases). This CDR3 contains 11 residues. The V gene lost 3 bases and the J gene lost 6 bases, with 5 bases spanning the gap. The CDR3 DNA is TGTGCCAGCAGTTTCAGGGCTGAAGCTTTCTTT. Translating it yields CASSFRAEAFF.

In its sample, this clonotype was seen a few times. V is TRBV7-2 and J is TRBJ1-6; no clear D. This CDR3 contains 15 residues. V lost 7 bases to trimming and J lost 0 bases, with 10 bases between them. Germline CDR1 is SGHTA and CDR2 is FQGNSA. CDR3 in DNA: TGTGCCAGCAAGTCAGCGAGCTCCTATAATTCACCCCTCCACTTT. Translation gives CASKSASSYNSPLHF. Combining the CDR3 with reference TRBV7-2 and TRBJ1-6 gives the whole variable domain GAGVSQSPSNKVTEKGKDVELRCDPISGHTALYWYRQSLGQGLEFLIYFQGNSAPDKSGLPSDRFSAERTGGSVSTLTIQRTQQEDSAVYLCASKSASSYNSPLHFGNGTRLTVT.

The chain has TRBV24-1 and TRBJ2-1, with no clear D. The germline V gene encodes CDR1 KGHDR and CDR2 SFDVKD. This CDR3 contains 13 residues. Trimming took 1 base from V and 6 from J, leaving 6 bases between them. Written as DNA, the CDR3 is TGTGCCACCAGTGATTTTTGGGGCAATGAGCAGTTCTTC. Protein sequence: CATSDFWGNEQFF.

On this clonotype: One end of the junction is discordant with germline, which a read error may explain. The genes are TRBV5-1 and TRBJ2-2, with TRBD2 as a possible D gene (6 bases). The CDR3 is 14 residues long. Looked up from germline, CDR1 is SGHRS and CDR2 is YFSETQ. CDR3 sequence: CASSLAGGTGELVF. The CDR3 region has the DNA TGCGCCAGCAGCTTGGCCGGGGGTACCGGGGAGCTGGTTTTT.

The rearrangement uses TRBV4-2 and TRBJ2-1, with D tentatively TRBD2 (7 bases). Judging by the DNA end, TRBJ2-7 fits better; the J call may be wrong. Looked up from germline, CDR1 is LGHNA and CDR2 is YNFKEQ. The CDR3 has 17 amino acids. CDR3 sequence reads: CASSQEFGGGPHNEQYF. CDR3 nucleotides: TGTGCCAGCAGCCAAGAATTCGGCGGGGGCCCCCACAATGAGCAGTACTTC.

The J gene is TRBJ1-2, the V gene TRBV12-3 or TRBV12-4; D possibly corresponds to TRBD1 (6 bases). Trimming left V 5 bases short and J 0 bases short, with 13 bases between. The length of the CDR3 is 15 residues. CDR3 bases: TGTGCCAGCAGTGCCCCGACAGGAGCTAACTATGGCTACACCTTC. Protein sequence: CASSAPTGANYGYTF.

Worth noting for this clonotype: This may arise from a read error, as a much more abundant clone is one base away. J is TRBJ1-5 and V is TRBV12-3 or TRBV12-4; D might be TRBD1 (6 bases). The length of the CDR3 is 13 residues. CDR3 coding DNA: TGTGCCAGCAGTGGACAGAGCAATCAGCCCCAGCGTTTT. It encodes CASSGQSNQPQRF.

CDR3 loop: CSVLGRDRERANYGYTF. The CDR3 DNA is TGCAGCGTCCTTGGCCGGGACAGGGAACGAGCTAACTATGGCTACACCTTC. V and J are TRBV29-1 and TRBJ1-2; TRBD1 matches at 9 bases. The CDR3 contains 17 residues. Germline-derived CDR1 and CDR2 are SQVTM and ANQGSEA. The junction had 14 bases not matched to a gene; V was cut back by 6 bases and J by 0 bases. The full variable domain, with the rest looked up from reference TRBV29-1 and TRBJ1-2, is SAVISQKPSRDICQRGTSLTIQCQVDSQVTMMFWYRQQPGQSLTLIATANQGSEATYESGFVIDKFPISRPNLTFSTLTVSNMSPEDSSIYLCSVLGRDRERANYGYTFGSGTRLTVV.

CDR3 in amino acids: CASLAGASAYNEQFF. CDR3 bases: TGTGCCAGCCTAGCGGGAGCCTCGGCCTACAATGAGCAGTTCTTC. The V call is TRBV6-1, the J call TRBJ2-1, with TRBD2 matching 10 bases. Trimming cost V 8 bases and J 2 bases; bases outside gene matches: 6. Per the germline V gene, CDR1 is MNHNS and CDR2 is SASEGT. The CDR3 extends over 15 amino acids.

This rearrangement joins TRBV20-1 to TRBJ1-1; TRBD1 aligns across 10 bases. Germline CDR1 DFQATT, CDR2 SNEGSKA (reference sequence). CDR3 size: 16 residues. V lost 0 bases, J lost 5 bases, and 9 bases stayed unmatched. The CDR3 DNA reads as TGCAGTGCTAGAGAAAGGGACAGGGGCTGGCTAACTGAAGCTTTCTTT. Translated: CSARERDRGWLTEAFF.

V gene TRBV10-2 combines with J gene TRBJ2-1, with D perhaps matching TRBD1 or TRBD2 (5 bases each). CDR1 and CDR2 from the germline V gene are WSHSY and SAAADI. Trimming cost V 10 bases and J 4 bases, with 17 bases left between them. The length of the CDR3 is 14 residues. CDR3 amino acids: CATSGPREYNEQFF. Here the CDR3 DNA reads TGCGCCACCTCGGGGCCCAGGGAGTACAATGAGCAGTTCTTC.

The sample holds a few counts of this clonotype. This chain joins TRBV30 and TRBJ1-3; the D gene is possibly TRBD1 (5 bases). The CDR3 consists of 18 residues. Germline CDR1 and CDR2: GTSNPN and SVGIG (reference sequence). The V and J ends lost 3 bases and 0 bases respectively, with 21 bases between them. CDR3: CAWRPVAGRGSSGNTIYF. CDR3 in DNA: TGTGCCTGGAGGCCCGTGGCGGGACGAGGGAGCTCTGGAAACACCATATATTTT.

V and J are TRBV6-2 or TRBV6-3 and TRBJ1-5, with D uncertain. V lost 6 bases and J lost 10, with 19 bases in between. There are 14 residues in the CDR3. Germline V gene data show CDR1 as MNHEY and CDR2 as SVGEGT. The CDR3 DNA reads TGTGCCAGCAGCTCTTTGGGTGGGAGAGTTCCCCAGCATTTT. Protein sequence: CASSSLGGRVPQHF.

This clonotype showed up just a few times. This sequence joins TRBV7-9 and TRBJ2-1; no clear D. The CDR3 sequence is 13 residues long. Trimming left V 0 bases short and J 8 bases short, with 8 bases between. Germline CDR1 is SEHNR and CDR2 is FQNEAQ (reference sequence). CDR3 DNA: TGTGCCAGCAGCTTAGCGTACGGTGATGAGCAGTTCTTC. Protein: CASSLAYGDEQFF.

This clonotype has more than one count but fewer than ten. The chain combines TRBV27 with TRBJ1-6; TRBD1 agrees at 7 bases. J lost 0 bases, V lost 7 bases, and 6 bases had no gene match. CDR3 length: 16 amino acids. Germline CDR1 is MNHEY and CDR2 is SMNVEV (reference sequence). Here the CDR3 reads CASKTDRLSYNSPLHF. In nucleotides, the CDR3 is TGTGCCAGCAAGACGGACAGGCTCTCCTATAATTCACCCCTCCACTTT.

This clonotype appeared a few times. The V call is TRBV19, the J call TRBJ1-1; D is unclear. V was pared by 7 bases and J by 2 bases, with 20 bases between. The CDR3 spans 16 residues. Germline CDR1 is LNHDA and CDR2 is SQIVND (reference sequence). In DNA, the CDR3 is TGTGCCAGTACGGCACCAGATTTGGGGTATAACACTGAAGCTTTCTTT. Translated: CASTAPDLGYNTEAFF.

This clonotype has only a few counts. The V gene is TRBV7-8, the J gene TRBJ1-1, with TRBD1 matching 7 bases. V gave up 5 bases and J gave up 4 bases; unmatched junction bases: 7. CDR3 length: 14 residues. Germline V gene lookup returns CDR1 SGHVS and CDR2 FQNEAQ. CDR3: CASSPQGVVTEAFF. In nucleotides, the CDR3 is TGTGCCAGCAGCCCCCAGGGGGTAGTCACTGAAGCTTTCTTT.

In this sample, this clonotype turned up many times. The chain links TRBV11-2 to TRBJ1-3; D gene uncertain. The germline CDR1 and CDR2 sequences are SGHAT and FQNNGV. The CDR3 spans 19 residues. The V gene lost 6 bases and the J gene lost 0 bases, with 24 bases spanning the gap. DNA of the CDR3: TGTGCCAGCAGTCGTGGACTTCGGACGAGAATATCCTCTGGAAACACCATATATTTT. This encodes CASSRGLRTRISSGNTIYF.

A few counts support this clonotype. The rearrangement uses TRBV28 and TRBJ2-3; 13 bases are a match to TRBD2. Per the germline V gene, CDR1 is MDHEN and CDR2 is SYDVKM. CDR3 length: 17 amino acids. V shed 4 bases and J 0 bases; nucleotides not matched to a gene: 4. CDR3 sequence: CASSSSTSGGSTDTQYF. CDR3 in DNA: TGTGCCAGCAGTTCCTCGACTAGCGGGGGGAGCACAGATACGCAGTATTTT. Variable domain in full (rest from reference TRBV28 and TRBJ2-3): DVKVTQSSRYLVKRTGEKVFLECVQDMDHENMFWYRQDPGLGLRLIYFSYDVKMKEKGDIPEGYSVSREKKERFSLILESASTNQTSMYLCASSSSTSGGSTDTQYFGPGTRLTVL.

This chain connects TRBV11-2 to TRBJ1-2; D remains ambiguous. This CDR3 is built from 14 residues. In germline, CDR1 is SGHAT, CDR2 FQNNGV. Trimming left V 5 bases short and J 4 bases short, with 14 bases between. DNA of the CDR3: TGTGCCAGCAGCCCGACTGCCGGGATCTATGGCTACACCTTC. Translated: CASSPTAGIYGYTF. The full variable domain, rest sourced from reference TRBV11-2 and TRBJ1-2, is EAGVAQSPRYKIIEKRQSVAFWCNPISGHATLYWYQQILGQGPKLLIQFQNNGVVDDSQLPKDRFSAERLKGVDSTLKIQPAKLEDSAVYLCASSPTAGIYGYTFGSGTRLTVV.

The chain recombines TRBV12-3 or TRBV12-4 with TRBJ2-1; TRBD2 aligns across 7 bases. The junction had 9 bases not matched to a gene; V was cut back by 5 bases and J by 2 bases. The CDR3 is made up of 16 amino acids. The CDR3 region has the DNA TGTGCCAGCAGTCTTCCTCGTGGGGGGGCCTACAATGAGCAGTTCTTC. Translated, it gives CASSLPRGGAYNEQFF.

This clonotype was picked up many times. The V gene is TRBV20-1, the J gene TRBJ2-5; tentatively, D is TRBD1 or TRBD2 (6 bases each). The germline gives CDR1 DFQATT, CDR2 SNEGSKA (reference sequence). There are 14 residues in the CDR3. V lost 6 bases and J 1 base, leaving 15 bases between the germline ends. Here the CDR3 DNA reads TGCAGTGCGAATACGGGGGCCCGCCAAGAGACCCAGTACTTC. Protein sequence: CSANTGARQETQYF.

The J gene is TRBJ2-6, the V gene TRBV21-1; the listed D gene, TRBD2, was not tested against the DNA. TRBV21-1 constitutes a pseudogene. CDR3 length: 19 amino acids. The DNA for the CDR3 is TGTGCCAGCAGCAAAGTGGGCGGTTTAGCGGGGTCTGGGGCCAACGTCCTGACTTTC. This encodes CASSKVGGLAGSGANVLTF.

This clonotype has a count of ten or more. CDR3 loop: CASSLSAIQETQYF. CDR3 in DNA: TGTGCCAGCAGCTTATCAGCGATACAAGAGACCCAGTACTTC. This chain joins TRBV7-2 and TRBJ2-5; D uncertain. Germline CDR1 reads SGHTA; CDR2 reads FQGNSA. The CDR3 runs 14 residues. Trimming removed 2 bases from V and 2 bases from J, with 9 bases in between.

This clonotype was detected many times. The chain recombines TRBV20-1 with TRBJ2-3; 14 positions agree with TRBD2. The CDR3 totals 15 residues. From germline, CDR1 is DFQATT and CDR2 SNEGSKA (reference sequence). The V and J ends lost 2 bases and 4 bases, in that order; junction bases with no gene match: 2. The CDR3 DNA sequence: TGCAGTGCTAGAAGACTAGCGGGAGGGCCAGATACGCAGTATTTT. Its translation is CSARRLAGGPDTQYF.

This clonotype was counted ten times or more. This sequence joins TRBV5-1 and TRBJ1-1; D is uncertain. CDR1 and CDR2 from the germline V gene are SGHRS and YFSETQ. V was clipped by 0 bases and J by 4 bases, with 4 bases between them. The CDR3 runs 12 residues. CDR3 sequence: CASSLVPTEAFF. CDR3 DNA: TGCGCCAGCAGCTTGGTTCCCACTGAAGCTTTCTTT.

The rearrangement links TRBV3-1 to TRBJ1-5; D remains unclear. The CDR3 runs to 12 residues. V lost 2 bases, J lost 7 bases, and 6 bases lay in between. Germline assignment: CDR1 LGHDT and CDR2 YNNKEL (reference sequence). In DNA, the CDR3 is TGTGCCAGCAGCCAACAAGGGCAGCCCCAGCATTTT. This encodes CASSQQGQPQHF.

This clonotype has a handful of counts. The gene calls are TRBV28 and TRBJ1-4; possible D gene TRBD1, 5 bases. V was pared by 3 bases and J by 7 bases, with 18 bases between. The CDR3 consists of 16 residues. Germline V gene sequence: CDR1 MDHEN, CDR2 SYDVKM. CDR3 sequence: CASSLGRPGDGEKLFF. The CDR3 region has the DNA TGTGCCAGCAGTTTGGGCAGGCCCGGGGACGGTGAAAAACTGTTTTTT.

This chain's CDR3 is CAISSNLRDDSYEQYF. The CDR3 DNA follows: TGTGCCATCAGTTCAAACCTTCGGGACGACTCCTACGAGCAGTACTTC. The chain is built from TRBV10-3 and TRBJ2-7; D might be TRBD1 or TRBD2, each matching 5 bases. The V end was cut by 5 bases, the J end by 0 bases, with 17 bases between. This CDR3 comprises 16 residues. Germline assignment: CDR1 ENHRY and CDR2 SYGVKD.

The chain employs TRBV7-9 and TRBJ1-2; TRBD1 matches 8 bases. Germline V CDR1 and CDR2: SEHNR, FQNEAQ (reference sequence). V trimming: 1 base; J trimming: 6 bases; junction bases outside the gene matches: 1. The CDR3 has 13 residues. CDR3 residues: CASSLGRGHGYTF. The CDR3 nucleotides read TGTGCCAGCAGCTTAGGCAGGGGGCATGGCTACACCTTC.